The text below deals with one TCR beta chain. The source of the sample is a study of blood T cell repertoires in COVID-19. Study details: PBMCs, B-cell-depleted T cells, or T cells provided the cDNA or gDNA that made up the material.

This CDR3 spans 12 amino acids. Trimming shortened V by 4 bases and J by 8 bases, and 12 bases separated the two germline ends. Germline CDR1 reads SGHNT; CDR2 reads YYREEE (reference sequence). Authors' processing steps: Estimation of nucleated cell counts was performed using reference gene primer amplification. Assay used: immunoSEQ multiplex PCR; TCRdb lists only in-frame clones, some missing. The V and J calls and clone size come from that table; D and trimming were worked out from the DNA. Of around 95,000 clones in the sample, 70% to 90% were seen once. This TCR came from a man aged 50 to 59 with active or convalescent COVID-19. V is TRBV5-4 and J is TRBJ1-2; perhaps TRBD1 as D (6 bases). The sample comprised peripheral blood. The chain's CDR3 is CASSAGERGYTF. In DNA, the CDR3 is TGTGCCAGCAGCGCAGGGGAACGAGGCTACACCTTC.